Reported below is one TCR beta chain. Its target is unknown. The PCR had 60 Vbeta and 13 Jbeta primers. Study processing details: Later, 65 million to 90 million unique TCR beta chains were counted in an analysis, and some 11 million of them were shared. The table came from immunoSEQ multiplex PCR; TCRdb's copy has only in-frame clones and leaves some out. From that table come the V and J calls and clone size; the DNA was used to work out D and trimming. The sample shows roughly 200,000 clones, 79% of them seen only once. The source of the sample is a study of cytomegalovirus exposure and HLA in healthy donors. Study-level findings and limits: In most subjects, TCR beta sequences reportedly gave accurate predictions of HLA-A and HLA-B alleles.

This TCR came from a girl aged 5-17 years in good health and CMV-seropositive. Sequences were obtained from PBMCs.

The CDR3 DNA reads TGTGCCAGCAGGTCGGGACTTACATCCTACAATGAGCAGTTCTTC. Translation gives CASRSGLTSYNEQFF. The genes are TRBV7-9 and TRBJ2-1, with a possible D match to TRBD2 (6 bases). Trimming left V 6 bases short and J 1 base short, with 13 bases between. This CDR3 region has 15 residues. Germline V gives CDR1 SEHNR, CDR2 FQNEAQ (reference sequence). The full variable domain, with the rest looked up from reference TRBV7-9 and TRBJ2-1, is DTGVSQNPRHKITKRGQNVTFRCDPISEHNRLYWYRQTLGQGPEFLTYFQNEAQLEKSRLLSDRFSAERPKGSFSTLEIQRTEQGDSAMYLCASRSGLTSYNEQFFGPGTRLTVL.